The source of this TCR beta chain is a study of cytomegalovirus exposure and HLA in healthy donors. Findings of the study overall: Donors belonging to an Asian-associated ancestry cluster reportedly showed fewer N-insertions in productive TCRs than the roughly 700-donor mean, according to what a later analysis found.

The PCR employed 60 Vbeta primers together with 13 Jbeta primers. Generated by immunoSEQ multiplex PCR, the TCRdb table keeps only in-frame clones and is missing some. The repertoire holds 150,000 to 200,000 clones, with about 80% as singletons. Germline CDR1 is SGDLS and CDR2 is YYNGEE. The CDR3 extends over 15 amino acids. The trim removed 7 bases at V and 1 base at J, leaving 7 bases unmatched. The count of this clone is one. Its antigen is still unknown. The sequenced sample consisted of PBMCs. This chain joins TRBV9 and TRBJ2-2, with 7 positions matching TRBD2. This TCR derives from a middle-aged woman in good health and CMV-seronegative. As DNA, the CDR3 is TGTGCCAGCCAGGCGGGAGCGGTGAACACCGGGGAGCTGTTTTTT. This codes for CASQAGAVNTGELFF.